In its sample, the clone carrying this T cell receptor beta chain was seen a few times. Its target is unknown. The source of the sample is a study of T-cell reconstitution after alpha-beta-depleted transplantation in children. Findings and caveats of the study: Surviving recipient T cells and intrathymic progenitors accounted for some patients' high TCRbeta diversity at day 60. The main origin of T-cell counts and diversity one year after transplant was newly produced T cells. About two months after transplant, alpha-beta T cells reportedly came from several hundred expanded graft clones.

Researchers prepared the TCRbeta library using unique molecular identifiers, the study reports. TCRdb reprocessed the PCR reads via MiXCR and lists one record per CDR3 protein. Of around 130,000 distinct CDR3 sequences listed, about 9.5% were seen once; the top ten hold nearly 25%. Trimming at V came to 6 bases and at J to 2 bases, leaving 7 bases not matched to a gene. Germline-derived CDR1 and CDR2 are MNHNS and SASEGT. There are 17 residues in the CDR3. The TCR originated in a girl under three years old who had a stem cell transplant for combined immunodeficiency, so the T cells may come from the graft donor. The sequences come from PBMCs, mostly from graft donor cells, collected 180 days after TCRalphabeta/CD19-depleted stem cell transplant. The rearrangement uses TRBV6-1 and TRBJ2-3; 14 bases are a match to TRBD2. CDR3 in DNA: TGTGCCAGCAGCCTTCGGACTAGCGGGGGGCTCACAGATACGCAGTATTTT. Translation: CASSLRTSGGLTDTQYF.